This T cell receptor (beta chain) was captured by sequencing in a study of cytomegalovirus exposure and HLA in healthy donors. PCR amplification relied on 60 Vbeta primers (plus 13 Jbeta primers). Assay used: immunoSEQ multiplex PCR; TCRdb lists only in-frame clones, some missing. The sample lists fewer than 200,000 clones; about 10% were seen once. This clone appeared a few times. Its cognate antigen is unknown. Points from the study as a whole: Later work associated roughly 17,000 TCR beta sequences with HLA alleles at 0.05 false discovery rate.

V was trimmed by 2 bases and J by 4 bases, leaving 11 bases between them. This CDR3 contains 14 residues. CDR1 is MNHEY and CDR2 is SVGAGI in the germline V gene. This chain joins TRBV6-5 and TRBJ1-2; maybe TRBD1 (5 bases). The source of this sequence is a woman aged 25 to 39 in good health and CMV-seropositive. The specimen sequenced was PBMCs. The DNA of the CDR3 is TGTGCCAGCAGTTACGGCGACAGACCCTATGGCTACACCTTC. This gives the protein CASSYGDRPYGYTF.